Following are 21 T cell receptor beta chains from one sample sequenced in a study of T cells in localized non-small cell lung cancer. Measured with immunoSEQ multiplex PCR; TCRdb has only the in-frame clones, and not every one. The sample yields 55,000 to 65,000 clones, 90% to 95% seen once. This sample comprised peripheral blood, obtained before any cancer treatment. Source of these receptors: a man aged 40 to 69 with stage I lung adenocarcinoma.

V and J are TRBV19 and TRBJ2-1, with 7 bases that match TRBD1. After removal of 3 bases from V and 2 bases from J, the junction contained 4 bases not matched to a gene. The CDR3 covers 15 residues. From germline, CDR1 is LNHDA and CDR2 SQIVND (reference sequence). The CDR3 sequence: CASSMETGTYNEQFF. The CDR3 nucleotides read TGTGCCAGTAGTATGGAGACAGGGACCTACAATGAGCAGTTCTTC.

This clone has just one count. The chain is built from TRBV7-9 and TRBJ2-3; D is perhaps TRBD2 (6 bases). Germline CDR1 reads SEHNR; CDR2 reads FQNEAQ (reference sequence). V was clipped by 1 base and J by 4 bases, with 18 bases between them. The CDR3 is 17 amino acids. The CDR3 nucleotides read TGTGCCAGCAGCTTAGGCCTAGCGTTTGGGCTCTCAGATACGCAGTATTTT. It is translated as CASSLGLAFGLSDTQYF.

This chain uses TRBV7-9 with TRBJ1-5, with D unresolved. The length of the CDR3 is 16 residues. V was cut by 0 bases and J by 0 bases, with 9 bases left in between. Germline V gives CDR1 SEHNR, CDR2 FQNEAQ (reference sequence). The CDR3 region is CASSLAWADSNQPQHF. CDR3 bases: TGTGCCAGCAGCTTAGCCTGGGCAGATAGCAATCAGCCCCAGCATTTT.

CDR3 loop: CASSLVAGVGYEQYF. As DNA, the CDR3 is TGTGCCAGCAGCTTGGTAGCGGGAGTTGGCTACGAGCAGTACTTC. V is TRBV5-4 and J is TRBJ2-7; 9 bases agree with TRBD2. CDR1 and CDR2 from the germline V gene are SGHNT and YYREEE (reference sequence). V lost 0 bases, J lost 3 bases, and 4 bases stayed unmatched. CDR3 length: 15 residues. The variable domain in full, with the rest retrieved from reference TRBV5-4 and TRBJ2-7, is ETGVTQSPTHLIKTRGQQVTLRCSSQSGHNTVSWYQQALGQGPQFIFQYYREEENGRGNFPPRFSGLQFPNYSSELNVNALELDDSALYLCASSLVAGVGYEQYFGPGTRLTVT.

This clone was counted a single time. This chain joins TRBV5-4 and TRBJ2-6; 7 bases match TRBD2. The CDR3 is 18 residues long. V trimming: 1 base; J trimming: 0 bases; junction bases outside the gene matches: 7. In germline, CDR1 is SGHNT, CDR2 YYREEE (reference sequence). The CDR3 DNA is TGTGCCAGCAGCTTGTTTTGGGGGGGAAGCTCTGGGGCCAACGTCCTGACTTTC. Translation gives CASSLFWGGSSGANVLTF.

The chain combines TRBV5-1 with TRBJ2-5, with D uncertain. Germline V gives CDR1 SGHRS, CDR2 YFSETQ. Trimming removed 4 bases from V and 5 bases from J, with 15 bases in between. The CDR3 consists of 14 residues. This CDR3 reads CASSLGPLGETQYF. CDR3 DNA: TGCGCCAGCAGCCTCGGACCCCTGGGGGAGACCCAGTACTTC.

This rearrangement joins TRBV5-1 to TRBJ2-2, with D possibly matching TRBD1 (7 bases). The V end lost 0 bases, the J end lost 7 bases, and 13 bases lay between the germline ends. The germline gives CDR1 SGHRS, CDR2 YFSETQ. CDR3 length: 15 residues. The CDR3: CASSLESGGSGELFF. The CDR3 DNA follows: TGCGCCAGCAGCTTGGAATCAGGGGGGAGCGGGGAGCTGTTTTTT.

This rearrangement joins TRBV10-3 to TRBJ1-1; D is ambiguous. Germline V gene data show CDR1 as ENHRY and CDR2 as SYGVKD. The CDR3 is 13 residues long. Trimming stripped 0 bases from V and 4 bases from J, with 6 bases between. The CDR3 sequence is CAISESGATEAFF. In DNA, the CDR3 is TGTGCCATCAGTGAGTCGGGAGCCACTGAAGCTTTCTTT.

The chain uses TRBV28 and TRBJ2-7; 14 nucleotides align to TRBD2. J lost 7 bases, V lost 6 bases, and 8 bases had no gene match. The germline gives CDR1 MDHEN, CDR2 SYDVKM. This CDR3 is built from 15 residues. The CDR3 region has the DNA TGTGCCAGCAGGCCGGGACTAGCGGGAGAAAGAGAGCAGTACTTC. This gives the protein CASRPGLAGEREQYF.

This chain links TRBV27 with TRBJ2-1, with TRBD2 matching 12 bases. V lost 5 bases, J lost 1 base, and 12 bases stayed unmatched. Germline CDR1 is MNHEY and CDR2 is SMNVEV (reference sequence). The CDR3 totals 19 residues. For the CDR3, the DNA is TGTGCCAGCAGTCCACCGGGACTAGCGGGCAGTTCGTCCTACAATGAGCAGTTCTTC. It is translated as CASSPPGLAGSSSYNEQFF.

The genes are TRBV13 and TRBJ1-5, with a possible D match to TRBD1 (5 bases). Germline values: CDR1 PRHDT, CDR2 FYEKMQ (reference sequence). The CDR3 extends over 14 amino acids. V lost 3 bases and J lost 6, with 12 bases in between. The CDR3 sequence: CASSFPSGGQPQHF. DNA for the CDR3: TGTGCCAGCAGCTTCCCCTCCGGGGGTCAGCCCCAGCATTTT.

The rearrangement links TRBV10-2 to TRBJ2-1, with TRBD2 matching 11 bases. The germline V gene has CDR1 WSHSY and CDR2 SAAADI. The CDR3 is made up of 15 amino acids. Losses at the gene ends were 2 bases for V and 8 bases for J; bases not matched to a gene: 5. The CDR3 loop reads CASSEAGLAVYEQFF. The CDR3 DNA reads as TGCGCCAGCAGTGAGGCGGGACTAGCGGTGTATGAGCAGTTCTTC.

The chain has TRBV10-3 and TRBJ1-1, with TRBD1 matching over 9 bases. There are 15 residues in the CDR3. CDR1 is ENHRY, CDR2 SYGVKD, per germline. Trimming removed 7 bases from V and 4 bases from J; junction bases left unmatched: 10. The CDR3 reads CAITYRGLMGTEAFF. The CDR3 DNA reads TGTGCCATCACCTACAGGGGGCTAATGGGCACTGAAGCTTTCTTT.

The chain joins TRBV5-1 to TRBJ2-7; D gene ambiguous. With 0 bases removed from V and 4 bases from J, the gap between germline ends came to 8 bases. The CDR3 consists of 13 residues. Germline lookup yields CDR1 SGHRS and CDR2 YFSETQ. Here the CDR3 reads CASSLGQSYEQYF. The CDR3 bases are TGCGCCAGCAGCTTGGGGCAGAGTTACGAGCAGTACTTC.

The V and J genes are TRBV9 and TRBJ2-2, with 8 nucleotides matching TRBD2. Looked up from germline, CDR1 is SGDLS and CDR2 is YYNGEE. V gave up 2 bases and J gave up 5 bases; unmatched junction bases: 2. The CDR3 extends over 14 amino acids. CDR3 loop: CASSVAGGTGELFF. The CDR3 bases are TGTGCCAGCAGCGTGGCGGGGGGAACCGGGGAGCTGTTTTTT.

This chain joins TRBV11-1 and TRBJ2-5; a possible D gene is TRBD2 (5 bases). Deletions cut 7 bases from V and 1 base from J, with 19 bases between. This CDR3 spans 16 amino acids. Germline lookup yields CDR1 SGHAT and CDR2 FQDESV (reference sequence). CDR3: CASNSIASGIQETQYF. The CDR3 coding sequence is TGTGCCAGCAACTCCATCGCATCGGGGATCCAAGAGACCCAGTACTTC.

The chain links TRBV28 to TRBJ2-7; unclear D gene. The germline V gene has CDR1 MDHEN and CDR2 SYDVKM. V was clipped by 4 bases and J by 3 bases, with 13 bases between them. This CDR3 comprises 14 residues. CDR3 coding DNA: TGTGCCAGCAGTTCCGGCCCGTATTACTACGAGCAGTACTTC. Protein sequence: CASSSGPYYYEQYF.

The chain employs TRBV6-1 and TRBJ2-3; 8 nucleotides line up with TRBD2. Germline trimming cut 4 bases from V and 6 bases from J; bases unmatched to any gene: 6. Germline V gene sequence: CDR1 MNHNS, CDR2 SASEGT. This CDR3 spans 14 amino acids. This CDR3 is CASSVGLAPDTQYF. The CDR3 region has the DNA TGTGCCAGCAGTGTAGGACTAGCACCCGATACGCAGTATTTT.

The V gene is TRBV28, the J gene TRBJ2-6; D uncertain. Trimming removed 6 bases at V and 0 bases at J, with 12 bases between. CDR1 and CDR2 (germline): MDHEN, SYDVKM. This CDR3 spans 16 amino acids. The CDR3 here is CASRKPGDSGANVLTF. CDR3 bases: TGTGCCAGCAGGAAGCCAGGAGACTCTGGGGCCAACGTCCTGACTTTC. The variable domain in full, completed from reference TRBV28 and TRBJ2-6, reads DVKVTQSSRYLVKRTGEKVFLECVQDMDHENMFWYRQDPGLGLRLIYFSYDVKMKEKGDIPEGYSVSREKKERFSLILESASTNQTSMYLCASRKPGDSGANVLTFGAGSRLTVL.

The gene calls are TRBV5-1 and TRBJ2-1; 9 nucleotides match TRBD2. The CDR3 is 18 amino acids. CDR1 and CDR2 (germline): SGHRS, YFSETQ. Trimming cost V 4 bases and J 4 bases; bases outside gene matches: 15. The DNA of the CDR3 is TGCGCCAGCAGCGTATCACCCGTGACTAGCGGATGGTACAATGAGCAGTTCTTC. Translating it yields CASSVSPVTSGWYNEQFF.

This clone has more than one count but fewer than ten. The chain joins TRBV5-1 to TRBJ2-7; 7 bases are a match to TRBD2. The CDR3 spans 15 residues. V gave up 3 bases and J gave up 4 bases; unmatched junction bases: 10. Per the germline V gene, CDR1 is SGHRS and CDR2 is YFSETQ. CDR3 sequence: CASSSHWEGRYEQYF. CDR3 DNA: TGCGCCAGCAGCTCCCATTGGGAGGGCCGGTACGAGCAGTACTTC.